The sequence of this T cell receptor (beta chain) was determined in a study of shared clonotypes between healthy human individuals. The CDR3 is 13 residues long. Trimming at V came to 10 bases and at J to 4 bases, leaving 7 bases not matched to a gene. Germline V gene lookup returns CDR1 ENHRY and CDR2 SYGVKD. The protocol was immunoSEQ multiplex PCR, while the TCRdb copy is restricted to in-frame clones and leaves out a portion. The data contain millions of clones, around 95% of them seen just once; the ten biggest clones take up 0.13%. The TCR originated in a young man in good health. The chain has TRBV10-3 and TRBJ1-2, with 9 positions matching TRBD1. The sequenced material came from naive CD4+ T cells sorted from blood. The sample's subset: CD45RA+ positively selected. This CDR3 is CATTQGAGYGYTF. CDR3 sequence (DNA): TGTGCCACCACACAGGGGGCGGGCTATGGCTACACCTTC.